Below, 19 T cell receptor beta chains from the same sample are listed, as sequenced in a study of T cells after yellow fever vaccination. TCRdb passed the 5' RACE reads through MiXCR, listing each CDR3 protein once. The sample consists of approximately 600,000 distinct CDR3 sequences, more than 9% of them appearing once. The sequencing here drew on PBMCs, taken on the day of the yellow fever booster vaccination. These receptor sequences come from a man between 25 and 39 years old who received the YFV17D yellow fever vaccine.

A few counts support this clonotype. The V call is TRBV20-1, the J call TRBJ2-7, with D perhaps TRBD2 (5 bases). The germline V gene has CDR1 DFQATT and CDR2 SNEGSKA (reference sequence). V was clipped by 1 base and J by 5 bases, with 9 bases between them. This CDR3 has 12 residues. The CDR3 protein is CSARVDGDEQYF. The DNA for the CDR3 is TGCAGTGCTAGAGTAGACGGGGACGAGCAGTACTTC.

This clonotype was observed many times. The junction departs from germline at one end; a sequencing error may be responsible. This chain links TRBV5-1 with TRBJ2-7; TRBD2 matches 15 bases. The germline V gene has CDR1 SGHRS and CDR2 YFSETQ. The length of the CDR3 is 15 residues. The CDR3 protein is CASSPGTSGGYEQYF. The CDR3 DNA reads TGTGCCAGCAGCCCCGGGACTAGCGGGGGGTACGAGCAGTACTTC.

About this clonotype: At one end the junction does not follow the germline gene, possibly because of a read error. The rearrangement links TRBV2 to TRBJ2-7; D not resolved. Germline values: CDR1 SNHLY, CDR2 FYNNEI. There are 12 residues in the CDR3. CDR3 in DNA: TGTGCAAGCAGATCCCTCTCCTACGAGCAGTACTTC. Its translation is CASRSLSYEQYF.

The rearrangement uses TRBV10-3 and TRBJ2-7; TRBD2 agrees at 7 bases. V lost 6 bases to trimming and J lost 4 bases; unmatched junction nucleotides: 15. The germline V gene encodes CDR1 ENHRY and CDR2 SYGVKD. The CDR3 consists of 16 residues. CDR3 sequence: CAISPAGSSDYYEQYF. Written as DNA, the CDR3 is TGTGCCATCAGCCCAGCGGGGAGCTCCGATTATTACGAGCAGTACTTC.

This sequence joins TRBV12-3 or TRBV12-4 and TRBJ2-3, with TRBD2 matching 12 bases. The CDR3 loop spans 17 amino acids. V was pared by 5 bases and J by 3 bases, with 9 bases of the junction left unmatched. The CDR3 nucleotides read TGTGCCAGCAGTACCCGACTAGCGGGAGTACAGACAGATACGCAGTATTTT. Its translation is CASSTRLAGVQTDTQYF.

This clonotype was seen a few times. The rearrangement uses TRBV5-1 and TRBJ2-6, with D unclear. Germline assignment: CDR1 SGHRS and CDR2 YFSETQ. The length of the CDR3 is 16 residues. Between the trimmed V and J ends, which lost 0 bases and 4 bases, there was a span of 11 bases. The CDR3 DNA sequence: TGCGCCAGCAGCTTGGGTTTGGCAGACGGGGCCAACGTCCTGACTTTC. It yields the protein CASSLGLADGANVLTF.

This clonotype occurred many times. The chain has TRBV7-9 and TRBJ2-1; the D call may be TRBD1 or TRBD2 (7 bases each). Trimming left V 3 bases short and J 8 bases short, with 17 bases between. This CDR3 region has 15 residues. Germline CDR1 is SEHNR and CDR2 is FQNEAQ (reference sequence). Here the CDR3 reads CASSFGGAGGHEQFF. The DNA of the CDR3 is TGTGCCAGCAGCTTTGGGGGGGCAGGGGGTCATGAGCAGTTCTTC.

V usage is TRBV20-1 and J usage is TRBJ1-3; tentative D call: TRBD1 (5 bases). Trimming removed 0 bases from V and 1 base from J, with 16 bases in between. The CDR3 is 17 residues long. Looked up from germline, CDR1 is DFQATT and CDR2 is SNEGSKA (reference sequence). The CDR3 here is CSARDRSREGSGNTIYF. DNA of the CDR3: TGCAGTGCTAGAGATCGTTCCAGGGAGGGATCTGGAAACACCATATATTTT.

The chain has TRBV7-9 and TRBJ2-7; D uncertain. The CDR3 loop spans 16 amino acids. Deletions cut 2 bases from V and 0 bases from J, with 14 bases between. Germline values: CDR1 SEHNR, CDR2 FQNEAQ (reference sequence). The CDR3 bases are TGTGCCAGCAGCTTAATCGGCCAGGCCGGCTCCTACGAGCAGTACTTC. Translating it yields CASSLIGQAGSYEQYF.

This clonotype was counted only a few times. This chain connects TRBV6-5 to TRBJ1-4, with 7 bases fitting TRBD1. CDR1 is MNHEY, CDR2 SVGAGI, per germline. The CDR3 loop spans 15 amino acids. V dropped 2 bases and J dropped 4; count of bases not matched to a gene: 4. The CDR3, as DNA: TGTGCCAGCAGTTACGAAGGGACAGATAATGAAAAACTGTTTTTT. Protein sequence: CASSYEGTDNEKLFF.

This clonotype was counted many times. The genes are TRBV3-1 and TRBJ2-3; D not certain. The CDR3 loop spans 11 amino acids. CDR1 LGHDT and CDR2 YNNKEL come from the germline V gene (reference sequence). Trimming pared 3 bases from V and 3 bases from J, leaving 1 base between. CDR3: CASSQTDTQYF. CDR3 in DNA: TGTGCCAGCAGCCAGACAGATACGCAGTATTTT.

The rearrangement links TRBV7-9 to TRBJ2-5; 7 bases are a match to TRBD2. The CDR3 spans 16 residues. Germline loops: CDR1 SEHNR, CDR2 FQNEAQ (reference sequence). The junction had 5 bases not matched to a gene; V was cut back by 0 bases and J by 1 base. CDR3 amino acids: CASSLAVTSSQETQYF. DNA of the CDR3: TGTGCCAGCAGCTTAGCGGTGACTAGCTCCCAAGAGACCCAGTACTTC.

The table lists this clonotype with a few counts. V is TRBV6-5 and J is TRBJ2-5; perhaps TRBD1 as D (6 bases). The CDR3 contains 13 residues. V lost 0 bases and J 6 bases, leaving 8 bases between the germline ends. Germline CDR1 and CDR2: MNHEY and SVGAGI. The DNA of the CDR3 is TGTGCCAGCAGTTACTCACAGGGAAAGACCCAGTACTTC. It is translated as CASSYSQGKTQYF.

This clonotype was seen a few times. The chain couples TRBV10-3 to TRBJ2-7; D unresolved. The CDR3 runs to 16 residues. Germline V gene data show CDR1 as ENHRY and CDR2 as SYGVKD. V gave up 5 bases and J gave up 3 bases, with 20 bases separating them. The CDR3 nucleotides read TGTGCCATCAGTTCACCCTCGGTGAGACAAGTCTACGAGCAGTACTTC. Amino acid sequence: CAISSPSVRQVYEQYF.

The chain recombines TRBV20-1 with TRBJ1-2; 8 nucleotides agree with TRBD1. Per the germline V gene, CDR1 is DFQATT and CDR2 is SNEGSKA (reference sequence). The CDR3 totals 15 residues. CDR3 DNA sequence: TGCAGGTTCCGCAGGAGCAGGGGGCTGGACTATGGCTACACCTTC. This gives the protein CRFRRSRGLDYGYTF.

In this sample, this clonotype turned up a few times. This chain joins TRBV7-9 and TRBJ2-5, with 9 bases that match TRBD1. Losses at the gene ends were 5 bases for V and 3 bases for J; bases not matched to a gene: 7. The length of the CDR3 is 15 residues. Per the germline V gene, CDR1 is SEHNR and CDR2 is FQNEAQ (reference sequence). The CDR3 sequence: CASSNAGTGKETQYF. CDR3 bases: TGTGCCAGCAGCAACGCCGGGACAGGGAAAGAGACCCAGTACTTC.

V usage is TRBV18 and J usage is TRBJ2-7; 8 bases line up with TRBD1. This CDR3 is built from 15 residues. V gave up 3 bases and J gave up 3 bases; unmatched junction bases: 7. Germline CDR1 is KGHSH and CDR2 is LQKENI. The CDR3 sequence: CASSPGTGEIYEQYF. The CDR3 nucleotides are TGTGCCAGCTCACCGGGGACAGGTGAGATCTACGAGCAGTACTTC.

The V call is TRBV27, the J call TRBJ2-1, with a tentative D call TRBD1 (6 bases). Trimming shortened V by 4 bases and J by 6 bases, and 13 bases separated the two germline ends. Looked up from germline, CDR1 is MNHEY and CDR2 is SMNVEV (reference sequence). There are 14 residues in the CDR3. The CDR3 coding sequence is TGTGCCAGCAGTTCCTCCTACAGGGTCAATGAGCAGTTCTTC. It translates to CASSSSYRVNEQFF.

This clonotype appeared a few times. V and J are TRBV15 and TRBJ2-7; D uncertain. Trimming left V 0 bases short and J 2 bases short, with 14 bases between. The CDR3 runs 16 residues. Germline loops: CDR1 LNHNV, CDR2 YYDKDF (reference sequence). The CDR3 sequence is CATSRDFRRAPYEQYF. CDR3 DNA: TGTGCCACCAGCAGAGACTTCCGAAGGGCCCCCTACGAGCAGTACTTC. The full variable domain, with the rest looked up from reference TRBV15 and TRBJ2-7, is DAMVIQNPRYQVTQFGKPVTLSCSQTLNHNVMYWYQQKSSQAPKLLFHYYDKDFNNEADTPDNFQSRRPNTSFCFLDIRSPGLGDTAMYLCATSRDFRRAPYEQYFGPGTRLTVT.